What follows are 16 T cell receptor beta chains derived from one specimen sequenced in a study of lymphopenia after photon versus proton radiotherapy. Here immunoSEQ multiplex PCR was the method, and the copy in TCRdb shows in-frame clones only, minus some. The sample shows approximately 65,000 clones, roughly 87% of them seen only once. The source was peripheral blood, collected from a patient treated with proton-based radiotherapy. These receptors all come from a man older than 75 with esophageal cancer.

This clone was observed a handful of times. This chain links TRBV11-2 with TRBJ1-4; 10 nucleotides align to TRBD1. The J segment lost 8 bases and the V segment lost 4 bases, leaving 4 bases of the junction unmatched. Germline CDR1 SGHAT, CDR2 FQNNGV. This CDR3 has 14 amino acids. The CDR3 bases are TGTGCCAGCAGCTCTGGGACAGGGGCCGAAAAACTGTTTTTT. It translates to CASSSGTGAEKLFF.

The chain combines TRBV4-1 with TRBJ1-5; TRBD1 matches 8 bases. Trimming at V came to 2 bases and at J to 3 bases, leaving 3 bases not matched to a gene. The CDR3 covers 15 residues. CDR1 MGHRA and CDR2 YSYEKL come from the germline V gene. CDR3 bases: TGCGCCAGCAGCCAAACGGGACAGGACAATCAGCCCCAGCATTTT. Amino acids: CASSQTGQDNQPQHF.

This clone showed up just a few times. The V gene is TRBV2, the J gene TRBJ2-7; D uncertain. CDR3 size: 13 residues. Germline V gene lookup returns CDR1 SNHLY and CDR2 FYNNEI. V was clipped by 4 bases and J by 3 bases, with 10 bases between them. CDR3 bases: TGTGCCAGCAGTGGAGTAGGAAGCTACGAGCAGTACTTC. Translated: CASSGVGSYEQYF.

V is TRBV5-4 and J is TRBJ1-2; TRBD1 is a possible D gene (6 bases). V lost 4 bases and J 7 bases, leaving 23 bases between the germline ends. The CDR3 spans 16 residues. From germline, CDR1 is SGHNT and CDR2 YYREEE (reference sequence). CDR3 DNA: TGTGCCAGCAGCGACCCCCAGGACAGTGTCTATGGTGGCTACACCTTC. Its protein is CASSDPQDSVYGGYTF.

The chain recombines TRBV6-4 with TRBJ2-1; D might be TRBD1 or TRBD2, each matching 5 bases. The CDR3 has 15 amino acids. Germline CDR1 reads MRHNA; CDR2 reads SNTAGT. V lost 6 bases and J 3 bases, leaving 15 bases between the germline ends. The CDR3 sequence is CASREVDTHYNEQFF. The CDR3 coding sequence is TGTGCCAGCAGGGAGGTGGACACCCACTACAATGAGCAGTTCTTC.

The chain employs TRBV9 and TRBJ2-3, with 16 bases aligning to TRBD2. V lost 3 bases to trimming and J lost 3 bases; unmatched junction nucleotides: 4. The CDR3 has 17 residues. Per germline, CDR1 SGDLS and CDR2 YYNGEE. The DNA of the CDR3 is TGTGCCAGCAGCGAAGGGACTAGCGGGAGGGCGACAGATACGCAGTATTTT. Encoded protein: CASSEGTSGRATDTQYF. Full variable domain (missing parts from reference TRBV9 and TRBJ2-3): DSGVTQTPKHLITATGQRVTLRCSPRSGDLSVYWYQQSLDQGLQFLIQYYNGEERAKGNILERFSAQQFPDLHSELNLSSLELGDSALYFCASSEGTSGRATDTQYFGPGTRLTVL.

This clone was found a few times. The rearrangement links TRBV6-1 to TRBJ1-1; unclear D gene. V lost 7 bases to trimming and J lost 1 base, with 10 bases between them. Germline CDR1 is MNHNS and CDR2 is SASEGT. The CDR3 length is 13 residues. CDR3 DNA sequence: TGTGCCAGCAAGGCACAATCGAACACTGAAGCTTTCTTT. It specifies CASKAQSNTEAFF.

This chain connects TRBV7-3 to TRBJ2-6; D is perhaps TRBD1 (6 bases). Per germline, CDR1 SGHTA and CDR2 FQGTGA. The CDR3 covers 19 residues. Trimming removed 0 bases at V and 1 base at J, with 16 bases between. Here the CDR3 reads CASSLTPTGSSSGANVLTF. The CDR3 bases are TGTGCCAGCAGCTTAACTCCCACAGGGTCCTCATCTGGGGCCAACGTCCTGACTTTC.

This clone showed up just once. The V call is TRBV7-8, the J call TRBJ2-1; a possible D gene is TRBD1 (6 bases). The germline V gene has CDR1 SGHVS and CDR2 FQNEAQ. This CDR3 is built from 15 residues. Trimming pared 2 bases from V and 0 bases from J, leaving 8 bases between. CDR3 nucleotides: TGTGCCAGCAGCTTAACAGGGAGCTCCTACAATGAGCAGTTCTTC. Protein product: CASSLTGSSYNEQFF.

This sequence joins TRBV9 and TRBJ2-7; 8 nucleotides agree with TRBD1. CDR1 and CDR2 (germline): SGDLS, YYNGEE. The CDR3 is made up of 16 amino acids. Germline trimming cut 4 bases from V and 2 bases from J; bases unmatched to any gene: 11. The CDR3 reads CASSPSWGQVAYEQYF. The CDR3 DNA reads as TGTGCCAGCAGCCCCTCCTGGGGACAGGTAGCCTACGAGCAGTACTTC.

This chain joins TRBV7-9 and TRBJ2-7, with 7 bases lining up with TRBD1. Germline lookup yields CDR1 SEHNR and CDR2 FQNEAQ (reference sequence). Unmatched junction bases numbered 5, after V lost 4 bases and J lost 2 bases. The CDR3 runs to 14 residues. CDR3 amino acids: CASSWSGTAYEQYF. CDR3 nucleotide sequence: TGTGCCAGCAGCTGGTCCGGGACAGCCTACGAGCAGTACTTC.

The chain carries TRBV7-2 and TRBJ2-4, with TRBD1 identical over 7 bases. The CDR3 covers 16 residues. V trimming: 0 bases; J trimming: 1 base; junction bases outside the gene matches: 3. CDR1 is SGHTA, CDR2 FQGNSA, per germline. CDR3 DNA: TGTGCCAGCAGCTTAGCGACAGGGCTGGCCAAAAACATTCAGTACTTC. Encoded protein: CASSLATGLAKNIQYF.

This sequence joins TRBV27 and TRBJ1-5; D unresolved. The V end was cut by 4 bases, the J end by 3 bases, with 10 bases between. CDR3 length equals 14 residues. Germline V gene sequence: CDR1 MNHEY, CDR2 SMNVEV (reference sequence). CDR3 amino acids: CASSSRGFNQPQHF. CDR3 nucleotides: TGTGCCAGCAGTTCCCGGGGATTCAATCAGCCCCAGCATTTT.

The chain recombines TRBV14 with TRBJ2-7; D gene unclear. The V gene lost 4 bases and the J gene lost 0 bases, with 13 bases spanning the gap. The CDR3 spans 15 residues. Germline-derived CDR1 and CDR2 are SGHDN and FVKESK. The chain's CDR3 is CASSPHTESSYEQYF. DNA of the CDR3: TGTGCCAGCAGCCCCCACACGGAGAGCTCCTACGAGCAGTACTTC.

The gene calls are TRBV6-6 and TRBJ2-7, with D unclear. The CDR3 spans 12 residues. Per the germline V gene, CDR1 is MNHNY and CDR2 is SVGAGI (reference sequence). With 2 bases removed from V and 2 bases from J, the gap between germline ends came to 4 bases. The CDR3: CASSYTAYEQYF. CDR3 DNA sequence: TGTGCCAGCAGTTACACGGCCTACGAGCAGTACTTC.

A single count supports this clone. The rearrangement joins TRBV25-1 to TRBJ1-1; 7 nucleotides match TRBD1. V shed 6 bases and J 0 bases; nucleotides not matched to a gene: 4. Germline CDR1 MGHDK, CDR2 SYGVNS. The CDR3 has 14 residues. CDR3 sequence: CASSLQGMNTEAFF. In nucleotides, the CDR3 is TGTGCCAGCAGCTTACAGGGGATGAACACTGAAGCTTTCTTT.